The table lists the clone carrying this TCR beta chain with a count of one. The sample is drawn from a study of T cells after posttransplantation cyclophosphamide. Cyclophosphamide on days +3 and +4 followed busulfan-fludarabine conditioning and a marrow graft. Trimming shortened V by 4 bases and J by 0 bases, and 17 bases separated the two germline ends. The V gene's germline CDR1 is SGHRS and CDR2 YFSETQ. This CDR3 spans 18 amino acids. TCRdb's table, derived via immunoSEQ multiplex PCR, lists solely in-frame clones and lacks some. This table has 7,000 to 10,000 clones, approximately 87% appearing once.

The material was PBMCs, obtained after allogeneic stem cell transplant with posttransplant cyclophosphamide. This TCR derives from a female patient in her thirties or forties who received an allogeneic stem cell transplant from an unrelated donor, was CMV-positive, and had no GVHD. Some T cells may have originated in the graft donor. V and J are TRBV5-1 and TRBJ2-6, with a tentative D call TRBD1 (5 bases). The CDR3 loop reads CASSPDGRVSSGANVLTF. CDR3 nucleotides: TGCGCCAGCAGCCCGGACGGCAGGGTCAGCTCTGGGGCCAACGTCCTGACTTTC.